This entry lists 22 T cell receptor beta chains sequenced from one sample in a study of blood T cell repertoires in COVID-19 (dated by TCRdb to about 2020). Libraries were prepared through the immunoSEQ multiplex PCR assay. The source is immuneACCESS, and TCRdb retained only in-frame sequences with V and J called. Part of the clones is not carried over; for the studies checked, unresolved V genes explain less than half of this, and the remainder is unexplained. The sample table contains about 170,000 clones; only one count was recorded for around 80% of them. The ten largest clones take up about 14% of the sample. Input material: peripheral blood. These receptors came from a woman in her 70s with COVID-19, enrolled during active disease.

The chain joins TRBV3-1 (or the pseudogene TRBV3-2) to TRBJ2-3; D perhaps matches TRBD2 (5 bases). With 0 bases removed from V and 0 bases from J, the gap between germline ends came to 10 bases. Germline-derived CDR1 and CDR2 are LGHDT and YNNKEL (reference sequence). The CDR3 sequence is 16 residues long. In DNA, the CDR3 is TGTGCCAGCAGCCAAGATGAAGGACTTAGCACAGATACGCAGTATTTT. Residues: CASSQDEGLSTDTQYF.

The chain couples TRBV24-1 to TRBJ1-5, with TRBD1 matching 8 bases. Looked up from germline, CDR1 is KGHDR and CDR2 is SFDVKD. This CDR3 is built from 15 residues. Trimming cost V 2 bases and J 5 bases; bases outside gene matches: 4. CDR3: CATSDSGQGYQPQHF. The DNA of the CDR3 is TGTGCCACCAGTGATTCAGGACAGGGCTATCAGCCCCAGCATTTT.

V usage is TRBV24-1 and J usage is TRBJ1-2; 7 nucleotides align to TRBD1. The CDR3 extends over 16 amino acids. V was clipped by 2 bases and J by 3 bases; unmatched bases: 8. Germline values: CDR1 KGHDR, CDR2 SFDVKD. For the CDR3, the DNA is TGTGCCACCAGTGATTCCCCGGGACAGAAGGACTATGGCTACACCTTC. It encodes CATSDSPGQKDYGYTF.

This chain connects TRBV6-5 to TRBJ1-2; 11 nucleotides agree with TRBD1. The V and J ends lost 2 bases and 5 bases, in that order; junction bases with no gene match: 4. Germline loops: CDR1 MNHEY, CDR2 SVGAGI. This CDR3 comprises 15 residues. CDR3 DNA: TGTGCCAGCAGTTACGGGGACAGGGGGACGTATGGCTACACCTTC. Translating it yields CASSYGDRGTYGYTF.

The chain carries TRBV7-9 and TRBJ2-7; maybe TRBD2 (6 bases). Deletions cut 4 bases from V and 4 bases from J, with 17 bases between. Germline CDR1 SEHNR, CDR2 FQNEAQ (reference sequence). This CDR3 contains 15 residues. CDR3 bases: TGTGCCAGCAGCTCCACAGGAGGAGGGTTTTACGAGCAGTACTTC. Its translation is CASSSTGGGFYEQYF. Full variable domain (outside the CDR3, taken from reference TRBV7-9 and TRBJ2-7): DTGVSQNPRHKITKRGQNVTFRCDPISEHNRLYWYRQTLGQGPEFLTYFQNEAQLEKSRLLSDRFSAERPKGSFSTLEIQRTEQGDSAMYLCASSSTGGGFYEQYFGPGTRLTVT.

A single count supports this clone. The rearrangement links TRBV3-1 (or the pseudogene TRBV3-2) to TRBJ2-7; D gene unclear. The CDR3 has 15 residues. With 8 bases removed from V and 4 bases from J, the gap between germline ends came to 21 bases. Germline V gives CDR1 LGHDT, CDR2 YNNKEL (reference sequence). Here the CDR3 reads CASSQAPNPIYEQYF. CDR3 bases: TGTGCCAGCTCTCAAGCCCCTAACCCCATATACGAGCAGTACTTC.

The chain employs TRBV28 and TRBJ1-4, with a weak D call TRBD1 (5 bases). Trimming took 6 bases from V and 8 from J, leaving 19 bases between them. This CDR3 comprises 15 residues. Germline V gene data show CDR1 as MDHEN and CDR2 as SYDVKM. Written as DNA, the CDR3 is TGTGCCAGCAGCCCCCGGGGGGGTCTTTCGGAAAAACTGTTTTTT. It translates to CASSPRGGLSEKLFF.

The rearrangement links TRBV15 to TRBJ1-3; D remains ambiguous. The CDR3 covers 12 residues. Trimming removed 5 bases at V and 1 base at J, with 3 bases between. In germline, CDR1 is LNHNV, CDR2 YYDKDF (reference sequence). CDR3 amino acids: CATSLSGNTIYF. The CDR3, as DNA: TGTGCCACCAGCCTATCTGGAAACACCATATATTTT.

CDR3 nucleotide sequence: TGTGCCAGCAGCCTGAAAGCGAGCTCCTATAATTCACCCCTCCACTTT. Its translation is CASSLKASSYNSPLHF. The V gene is TRBV14, the J gene TRBJ1-6; D gene ambiguous. The CDR3 runs to 16 residues. Germline V gives CDR1 SGHDN, CDR2 FVKESK. V was clipped by 4 bases and J by 0 bases, with 10 bases between them. The full variable domain, rest sourced from reference TRBV14 and TRBJ1-6, is EAGVTQFPSHSVIEKGQTVTLRCDPISGHDNLYWYRRVMGKEIKFLLHFVKESKQDESGMPNNRFLAERTGGTYSTLKVQPAELEDSGVYFCASSLKASSYNSPLHFGNGTRLTVT.

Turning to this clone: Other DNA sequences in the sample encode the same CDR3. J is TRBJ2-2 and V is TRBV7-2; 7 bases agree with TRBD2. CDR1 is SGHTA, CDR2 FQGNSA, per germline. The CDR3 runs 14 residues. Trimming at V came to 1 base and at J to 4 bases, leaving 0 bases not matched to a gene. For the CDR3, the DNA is TGTGCCAGCAGCTTAGGGGGGGGCACCGGGGAGCTGTTTTTT. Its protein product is CASSLGGGTGELFF.

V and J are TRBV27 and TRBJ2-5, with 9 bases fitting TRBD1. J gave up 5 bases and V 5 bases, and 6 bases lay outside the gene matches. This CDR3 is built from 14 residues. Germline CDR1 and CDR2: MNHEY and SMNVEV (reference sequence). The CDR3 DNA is TGTGCCAGCAGTGGGACAGGGTACTATGAGACCCAGTACTTC. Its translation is CASSGTGYYETQYF.

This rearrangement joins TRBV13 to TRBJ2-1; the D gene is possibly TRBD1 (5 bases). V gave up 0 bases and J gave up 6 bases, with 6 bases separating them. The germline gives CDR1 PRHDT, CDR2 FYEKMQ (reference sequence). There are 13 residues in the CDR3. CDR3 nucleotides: TGTGCCAGCAGCTTAGGAGGGGTCAATGAGCAGTTCTTC. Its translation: CASSLGGVNEQFF.

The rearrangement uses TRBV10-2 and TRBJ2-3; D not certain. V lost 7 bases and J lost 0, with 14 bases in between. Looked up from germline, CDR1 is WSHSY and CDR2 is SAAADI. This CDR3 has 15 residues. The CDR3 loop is CASKEIGASTDTQYF. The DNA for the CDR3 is TGCGCCAGCAAGGAGATCGGTGCTAGCACAGATACGCAGTATTTT.

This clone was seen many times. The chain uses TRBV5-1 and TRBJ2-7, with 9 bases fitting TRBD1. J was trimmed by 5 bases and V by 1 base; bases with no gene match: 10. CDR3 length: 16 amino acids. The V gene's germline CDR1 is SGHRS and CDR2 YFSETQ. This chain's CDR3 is CASSLRPGQGMNEQYF. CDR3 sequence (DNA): TGCGCCAGCAGCTTGAGGCCGGGACAGGGAATGAACGAGCAGTACTTC.

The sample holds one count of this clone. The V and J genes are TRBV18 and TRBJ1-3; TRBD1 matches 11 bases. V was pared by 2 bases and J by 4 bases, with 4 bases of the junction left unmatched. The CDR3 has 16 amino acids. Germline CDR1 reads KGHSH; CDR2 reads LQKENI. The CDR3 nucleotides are TGTGCCAGCTCACCAAGGGGACAGGGGGACGGAAACACCATATATTTT. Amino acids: CASSPRGQGDGNTIYF. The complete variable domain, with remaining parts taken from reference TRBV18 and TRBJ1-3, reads NAGVMQNPRHLVRRRGQEARLRCSPMKGHSHVYWYRQLPEEGLKFMVYLQKENIIDESGMPKERFSAEFPKEGPSILRIQQVVRGDSAAYFCASSPRGQGDGNTIYFGEGSWLTVV.

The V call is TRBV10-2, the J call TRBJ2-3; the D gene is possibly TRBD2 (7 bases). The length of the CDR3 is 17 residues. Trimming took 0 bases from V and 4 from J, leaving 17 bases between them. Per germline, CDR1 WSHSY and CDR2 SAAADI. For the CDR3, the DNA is TGCGCCAGCAGTGAGTCGTTGTGGGGGGGCAGGGCAGATACGCAGTATTTT. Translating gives CASSESLWGGRADTQYF.

The CDR3 DNA is TGCGCCAGCAGCTTGGAGTTACAGGGTCCTTCACCCCTCCACTTT. This translates into CASSLELQGPSPLHF. The gene calls are TRBV5-1 and TRBJ1-6, with TRBD1 as a possible D gene (6 bases). The CDR3 has 15 residues. Trimming removed 0 bases at V and 9 bases at J, with 13 bases between. CDR1 is SGHRS and CDR2 is YFSETQ in the germline V gene.

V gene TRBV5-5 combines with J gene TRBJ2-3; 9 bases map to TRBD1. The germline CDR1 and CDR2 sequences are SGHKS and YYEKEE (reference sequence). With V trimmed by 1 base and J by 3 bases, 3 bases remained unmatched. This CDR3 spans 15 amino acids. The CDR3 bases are TGTGCCAGCAGCTTGCGGGACAGGGTGACAGATACGCAGTATTTT. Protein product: CASSLRDRVTDTQYF.

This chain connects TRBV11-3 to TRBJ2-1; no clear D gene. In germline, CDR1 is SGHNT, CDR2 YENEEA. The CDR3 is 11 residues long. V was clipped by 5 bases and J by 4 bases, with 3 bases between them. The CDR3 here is CASSQYNEQFF. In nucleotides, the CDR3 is TGTGCCAGCAGCCAATACAATGAGCAGTTCTTC.

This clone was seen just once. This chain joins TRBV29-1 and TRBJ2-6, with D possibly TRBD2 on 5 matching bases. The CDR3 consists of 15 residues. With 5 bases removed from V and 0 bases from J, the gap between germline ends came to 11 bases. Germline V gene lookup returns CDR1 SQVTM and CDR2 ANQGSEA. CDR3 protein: CSVRGDLSGANVLTF. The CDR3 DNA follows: TGCAGCGTTCGGGGAGACCTCTCTGGGGCCAACGTCCTGACTTTC.

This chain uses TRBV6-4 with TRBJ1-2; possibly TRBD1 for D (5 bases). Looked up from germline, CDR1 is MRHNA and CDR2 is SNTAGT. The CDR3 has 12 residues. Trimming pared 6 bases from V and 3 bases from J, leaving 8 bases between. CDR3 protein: CASRGLDYGYTF. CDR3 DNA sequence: TGTGCCAGCAGGGGGCTGGACTATGGCTACACCTTC.

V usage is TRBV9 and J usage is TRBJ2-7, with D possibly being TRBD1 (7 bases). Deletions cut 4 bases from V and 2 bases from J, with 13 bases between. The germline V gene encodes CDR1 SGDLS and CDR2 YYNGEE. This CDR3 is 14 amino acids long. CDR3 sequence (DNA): TGTGCCAGCAGCCCAGGGGGGATACCCTACGAGCAGTACGTC. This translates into CASSPGGIPYEQYV.